This T cell receptor beta chain was retrieved from a study of T cells in localized non-small cell lung cancer (dated by TCRdb to the early 2020s). With regard to the full study: The study examined T cell repertoires in 200 to 300 patients with early-stage NSCLC and compared tumors with uninvolved tumor-adjacent lungs. The cohort consisted of roughly 240 treatment-naive NSCLC patients whose localized lung tumors had been resected. NSCLC patients had a mean age of roughly 64 years, and more than 120 were male and 107 female.

Looking up the germline V gene (reference sequence) yields CDR1 MNHEY and CDR2 SMNVEV. The CDR3, cysteine through phenylalanine, is 13 amino acids long. The DNA shown is the 39-base CDR3, in frame from base 1. Cut back by 5 bases and 5 bases, the V and J ends lie 9 bases apart. At diagnosis, peripheral blood, uninvolved tumor-adjacent lung and tumor were collected and were preserved as a mix of fresh-frozen and FFPE material. Blood samples were analyzed as peripheral blood mononuclear cells for TCR repertoire profiling. Remarks on this clone: Its antigen is still unknown. No clone much larger than this one lies a single base away; base qualities are absent.

The paper as a whole reports these results and caveats: Because the study design was exploratory, TCR variables were selected using unadjusted p-values without false-discovery rate correction. A median of roughly 60 of the top 100 tumor clones were detected in paired uninvolved adjacent lung, and some 28 of these tumor clones were also found among the top 100 clones of the paired uninvolved adjacent lung. The highest T cell clonality was observed in uninvolved tumor-adjacent lung, where clonality exceeded that of tumor, suggesting that antigenic responses were more focused in uninvolved tumor-adjacent lung. Higher blood T cell density associated with longer overall survival, while higher adjacent-lung clonality associated with shorter survival. Multi-region tumor sequencing was not performed, so intratumor heterogeneity could not be excluded.

The immunoSEQ Assay was used to sequence TCR beta CDR3 regions from DNA. Per the source publication's procedure: T cell density was computed as TCR beta template counts normalized to usable DNA estimated by amplifying housekeeping genes. Using the preseqR package, richness was estimated by extrapolating to 120,000 templates for tissue samples and 400,000 templates for PBMC samples. Clonality was calculated as one minus Pielou's evenness. Tissue-enriched TCRs were identified by differential abundance testing using productive amino-acid clonotypes, minimum total count 5 and alpha 0.1. The Jaccard Index and the Morisita Overlap Index were used to measure how much the repertoires overlapped between compartments. GLIPH grouped TCR beta CDR3s together with public tetramer-defined viral CDR3s, and a viral motif had to include at least three viral sequences and also show V-gene enrichment. TCRdb holds this immuneACCESS table with in-frame rearrangements only. Some clones are missing; in checked studies, unresolved V genes explain under half, and the rest has no known cause. V, J and clone size derive from that table, while D and trimming were established from the DNA sequence. Within this sample are some 31,000 clones, with 88% of them counted one time only. Of the sample, 4% to 4.5% falls within the top ten clones.

The source is a woman aged 35-75 years with stage I lung adenocarcinoma. This specimen consisted of peripheral blood, obtained before any cancer treatment. The sequence joins TRBV27 to TRBJ2-2, with the D gene not confidently named. The CDR3 protein: CASSLYRTGELFF. The DNA sequence is as follows: TGTGCCAGCAGTCTCTATAGGACCGGGGAGCTGTTTTTT.